Each of the 15 T cell receptor beta chains below was sequenced from the same sample in a study of blood T cell repertoires in COVID-19. The data were produced by immunoSEQ multiplex PCR, yet TCRdb's version contains in-frame clones alone and is incomplete. The repertoire consists of approximately 200,000 clones, with more than 70% occurring once and the leading ten covering more than 3.5%. The sequenced sample consisted of peripheral blood. These receptors were collected from a woman in her 30s with acute or convalescent COVID-19.

This clone occurred a few times. The rearrangement links TRBV29-1 to TRBJ2-7, with 7 bases that match TRBD1. The CDR3 has 11 residues. Germline-derived CDR1 and CDR2 are SQVTM and ANQGSEA. Trimming at V came to 4 bases and at J to 6 bases, leaving 3 bases not matched to a gene. The CDR3 DNA reads TGCAGCGTTGGGGACAGACCCGAGCAGTACTTC. It specifies CSVGDRPEQYF.

The chain combines TRBV5-5 with TRBJ2-1; no clear D gene. CDR3 length: 15 amino acids. The V end was cut by 5 bases, the J end by 0 bases, with 12 bases between. Germline V lookup: CDR1 SGHKS, CDR2 YYEKEE (reference sequence). CDR3 coding DNA: TGTGCCAGCAGTTTGAATCCTAACTCCTACAATGAGCAGTTCTTC. Protein product: CASSLNPNSYNEQFF. The entire variable domain, with the rest obtained from reference TRBV5-5 and TRBJ2-1, is as follows: DAGVTQSPTHLIKTRGQQVTLRCSPISGHKSVSWYQQVLGQGPQFIFQYYEKEERGRGNFPDRFSARQFPNYSSELNVNALLLGDSALYLCASSLNPNSYNEQFFGPGTRLTVL.

The gene calls are TRBV25-1 and TRBJ1-2, with D possibly being TRBD1 (6 bases). Germline loops: CDR1 MGHDK, CDR2 SYGVNS. CDR3 size: 13 residues. Deletions cut 4 bases from V and 5 bases from J, with 11 bases between. The CDR3 DNA follows: TGTGCCAGCAGTGGGGACATAGAGTATGGCTACACCTTC. It translates to CASSGDIEYGYTF.

The chain joins TRBV18 to TRBJ1-5; D ambiguous. CDR3 length: 13 amino acids. V lost 3 bases and J 6 bases, leaving 9 bases between the germline ends. Germline V lookup: CDR1 KGHSH, CDR2 LQKENI. The CDR3 is CASSPPSAQPQHF. CDR3 DNA sequence: TGTGCCAGCTCACCGCCCAGTGCTCAGCCCCAGCATTTT.

This chain connects TRBV12-3 or TRBV12-4 to TRBJ1-1; D gene ambiguous. This CDR3 spans 13 amino acids. V was cut by 5 bases and J by 8 bases, with 15 bases left in between. As DNA, the CDR3 is TGTGCCAGCAGTCCACCCGACTGGAAGGAAGCTTTCTTT. Translation gives CASSPPDWKEAFF.

The chain recombines TRBV28 with TRBJ1-4; D is ambiguous. Deletions cut 4 bases from V and 1 base from J, with 13 bases between. The CDR3 sequence is 16 residues long. From germline, CDR1 is MDHEN and CDR2 SYDVKM. Here the CDR3 DNA reads TGTGCCAGCAGTTCAGGTGGGCGTGGAACTAATGAAAAACTGTTTTTT. This sequence encodes CASSSGGRGTNEKLFF.

This chain joins TRBV28 and TRBJ2-3; D unclear. Per germline, CDR1 MDHEN and CDR2 SYDVKM. Trimming took off 6 bases at V and 10 bases at J, with 14 bases between the two ends. This CDR3 spans 12 amino acids. The CDR3 nucleotides read TGTGCCAGCAGCCAACAGTGGCAGGCGCAGTATTTT. Translated: CASSQQWQAQYF.

The chain joins TRBV18 to TRBJ1-5; 7 bases fit TRBD1. This CDR3 has 15 amino acids. Germline lookup yields CDR1 KGHSH and CDR2 LQKENI. J lost 7 bases, V lost 4 bases, and 10 bases had no gene match. The CDR3 is CASSLNRGSGQPQHF. The DNA for the CDR3 is TGTGCCAGCTCACTGAACAGGGGATCGGGGCAGCCCCAGCATTTT.

This clone showed up just a few times. This chain uses TRBV28 with TRBJ1-2; D gene uncertain. Trimming shortened V by 8 bases and J by 6 bases, and 7 bases separated the two germline ends. From germline, CDR1 is MDHEN and CDR2 SYDVKM. The CDR3 sequence is 10 residues long. The CDR3 DNA reads as TGTGCCAGCGGTCGGGATGGCTACACCTTC. Translation gives CASGRDGYTF.

The chain carries TRBV18 and TRBJ2-5; tentative D call: TRBD1 (5 bases). Trimming shortened V by 3 bases and J by 1 base, and 15 bases separated the two germline ends. Germline CDR1 is KGHSH and CDR2 is LQKENI. The CDR3 is made up of 16 amino acids. CDR3 nucleotides: TGTGCCAGCTCACCTAACCGCCAGGGCTCCCAAGAGACCCAGTACTTC. Translation gives CASSPNRQGSQETQYF.

V is TRBV4-1 and J is TRBJ1-5; D is unresolved. The CDR3 extends over 13 amino acids. CDR1 and CDR2 (germline): MGHRA, YSYEKL. V was cut by 0 bases and J by 10 bases, with 10 bases left in between. CDR3: CASSQDIELPQHF. Here the CDR3 DNA reads TGCGCCAGCAGCCAAGATATTGAGCTACCCCAGCATTTT.

DNA of the CDR3: TGTGCCAGCAGGGAGGGGACCGCTGATACGCAGTATTTT. Translation gives CASREGTADTQYF. V usage is TRBV27 and J usage is TRBJ2-3; tentative D call: TRBD2 (6 bases). Germline V gene sequence: CDR1 MNHEY, CDR2 SMNVEV (reference sequence). This CDR3 has 13 amino acids. V lost 6 bases to trimming and J lost 6 bases, with 13 bases between them.

The chain recombines TRBV6-5 with TRBJ2-1; TRBD2 matches 7 bases. J gave up 7 bases and V 9 bases, and 12 bases lay outside the gene matches. Germline CDR1 is MNHEY and CDR2 is SVGAGI. The CDR3 sequence is 14 residues long. CDR3 DNA sequence: TGTGCCAGTCGATCTCTTACTAGCGTAAATGAGCAGTTCTTC. Protein: CASRSLTSVNEQFF.

The V and J genes are TRBV30 and TRBJ2-3; the match to TRBD2 covers 11 bases. This CDR3 region has 17 residues. Trimming at V came to 1 base and at J to 2 bases, leaving 8 bases not matched to a gene. The germline gives CDR1 GTSNPN, CDR2 SVGIG (reference sequence). CDR3 coding DNA: TGTGCCTGGAGTGAGGGACAGACTAGCGGGACCACAGATACGCAGTATTTT. Translation gives CAWSEGQTSGTTDTQYF.

The chain combines TRBV7-8 with TRBJ2-7, with D hard to call. Trimming stripped 5 bases from V and 7 bases from J, with 12 bases between. CDR3 length: 12 residues. Germline CDR1 and CDR2: SGHVS and FQNEAQ. As DNA, the CDR3 is TGTGCCAGCAGCCCCACTCTCAGGGAGCAGTACTTC. Its translation is CASSPTLREQYF.